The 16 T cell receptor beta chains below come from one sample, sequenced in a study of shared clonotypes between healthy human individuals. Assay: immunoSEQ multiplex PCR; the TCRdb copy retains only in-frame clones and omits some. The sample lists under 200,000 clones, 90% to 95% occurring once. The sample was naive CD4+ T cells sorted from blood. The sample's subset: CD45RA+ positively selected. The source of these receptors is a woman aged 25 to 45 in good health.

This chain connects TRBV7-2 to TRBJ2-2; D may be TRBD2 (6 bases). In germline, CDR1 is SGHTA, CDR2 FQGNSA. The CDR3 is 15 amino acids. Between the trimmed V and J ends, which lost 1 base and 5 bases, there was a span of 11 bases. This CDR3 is CASSLERVDTGELFF. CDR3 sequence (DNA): TGTGCCAGCAGCTTAGAGCGGGTAGATACCGGGGAGCTGTTTTTT.

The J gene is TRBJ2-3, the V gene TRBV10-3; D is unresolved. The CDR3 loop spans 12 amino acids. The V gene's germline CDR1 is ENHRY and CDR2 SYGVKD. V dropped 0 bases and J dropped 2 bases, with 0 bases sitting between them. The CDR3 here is CAISESTDTQYF. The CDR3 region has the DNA TGTGCCATCAGTGAGTCCACAGATACGCAGTATTTT.

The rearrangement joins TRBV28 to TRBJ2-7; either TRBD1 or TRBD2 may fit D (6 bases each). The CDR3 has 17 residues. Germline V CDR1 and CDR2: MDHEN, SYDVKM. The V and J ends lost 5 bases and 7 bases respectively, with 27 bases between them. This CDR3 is CASSPPTYRGPWWEQYF. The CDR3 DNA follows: TGTGCCAGCAGTCCACCCACCTATCGGGGGCCCTGGTGGGAGCAGTACTTC.

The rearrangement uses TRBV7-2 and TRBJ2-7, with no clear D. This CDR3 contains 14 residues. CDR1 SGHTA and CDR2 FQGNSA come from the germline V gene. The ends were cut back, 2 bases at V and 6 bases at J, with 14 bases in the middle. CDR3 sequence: CASSLRSPPGEQYF. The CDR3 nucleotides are TGTGCCAGCAGCTTAAGGTCTCCCCCTGGCGAGCAGTACTTC.

This chain's CDR3 is CASSQVSTGELFF. The CDR3 coding sequence is TGTGCCAGCAGCCAAGTTAGCACCGGGGAGCTGTTTTTT. The J gene is TRBJ2-2, the V gene TRBV14; the D is unclear. This CDR3 contains 13 residues. CDR1 and CDR2 from the germline V gene are SGHDN and FVKESK. Between the trimmed V and J ends, which lost 1 base and 4 bases, there was a span of 4 bases.

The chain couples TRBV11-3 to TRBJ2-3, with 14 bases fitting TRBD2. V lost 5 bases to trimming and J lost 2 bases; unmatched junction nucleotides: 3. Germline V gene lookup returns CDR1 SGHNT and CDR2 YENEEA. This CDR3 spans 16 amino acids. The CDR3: CASSQGLAGDTDTQYF. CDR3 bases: TGTGCCAGCAGCCAGGGACTAGCGGGGGACACAGATACGCAGTATTTT.

In DNA form, the CDR3 reads TGTGCCAGCAGTTTGTCGTTTCATAGCAATCAGCCCCAGCATTTT. This translates into CASSLSFHSNQPQHF. V usage is TRBV28 and J usage is TRBJ1-5; D call uncertain. Germline CDR1 is MDHEN and CDR2 is SYDVKM. V was cut by 3 bases and J by 0 bases, with 9 bases left in between. The CDR3 covers 15 residues.

CDR3 loop: CASSLLTGEQYF. The CDR3 coding sequence is TGTGCCAGCAGTTTATTAACGGGCGAGCAGTACTTC. The chain couples TRBV28 to TRBJ2-5; D is unresolved. The end of the DNA is better explained by TRBJ2-7, so the J call may be wrong. CDR3 length: 12 amino acids. The V gene's germline CDR1 is MDHEN and CDR2 SYDVKM.

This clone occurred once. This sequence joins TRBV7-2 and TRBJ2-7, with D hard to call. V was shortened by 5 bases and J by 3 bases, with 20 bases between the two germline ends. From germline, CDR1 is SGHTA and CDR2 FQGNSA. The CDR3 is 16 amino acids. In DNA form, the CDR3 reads TGTGCCAGCAGCCAAGATCTGACCCACCTCTTCTACGAGCAGTACTTC. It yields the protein CASSQDLTHLFYEQYF.

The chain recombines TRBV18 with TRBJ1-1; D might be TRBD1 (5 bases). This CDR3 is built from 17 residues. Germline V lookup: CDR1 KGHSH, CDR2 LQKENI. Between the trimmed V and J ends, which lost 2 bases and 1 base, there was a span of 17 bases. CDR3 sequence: CASSPFGASLENTEAFF. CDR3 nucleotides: TGTGCCAGCTCACCATTCGGGGCCTCATTAGAGAACACTGAAGCTTTCTTT.

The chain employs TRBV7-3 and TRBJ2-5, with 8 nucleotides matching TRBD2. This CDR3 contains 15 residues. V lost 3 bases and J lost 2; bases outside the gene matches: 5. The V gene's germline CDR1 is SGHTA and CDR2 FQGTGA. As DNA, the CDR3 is TGTGCCAGCAGCTTTATAGCGGGGCAGCAAGAGACCCAGTACTTC. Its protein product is CASSFIAGQQETQYF. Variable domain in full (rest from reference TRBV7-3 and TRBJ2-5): GAGVSQTPSNKVTEKGKYVELRCDPISGHTALYWYRQSLGQGPEFLIYFQGTGAADDSGLPNDRFFAVRPEGSVSTLKIQRTERGDSAVYLCASSFIAGQQETQYFGPGTRLLVL.

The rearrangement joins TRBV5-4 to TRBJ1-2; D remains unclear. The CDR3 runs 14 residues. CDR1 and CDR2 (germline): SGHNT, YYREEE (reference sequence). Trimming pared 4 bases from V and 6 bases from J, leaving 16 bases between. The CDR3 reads CASSLEPLKDGYTF. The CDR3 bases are TGTGCCAGCAGCCTGGAGCCCTTAAAGGATGGCTACACCTTC.

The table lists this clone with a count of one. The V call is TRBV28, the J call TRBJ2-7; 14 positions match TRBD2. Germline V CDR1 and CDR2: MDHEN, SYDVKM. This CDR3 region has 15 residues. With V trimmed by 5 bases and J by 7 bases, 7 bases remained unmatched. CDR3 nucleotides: TGTGCCAGCAGTCCGGGACTAGCGGGAGTGGAAGAGCAGTACTTC. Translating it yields CASSPGLAGVEEQYF.

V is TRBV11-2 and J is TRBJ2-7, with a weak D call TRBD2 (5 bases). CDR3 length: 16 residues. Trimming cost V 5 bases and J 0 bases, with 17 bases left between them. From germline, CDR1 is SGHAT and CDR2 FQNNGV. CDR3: CASSPRTSRSSYEQYF. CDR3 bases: TGTGCCAGCAGCCCTAGGACTTCTCGAAGCTCCTACGAGCAGTACTTC.

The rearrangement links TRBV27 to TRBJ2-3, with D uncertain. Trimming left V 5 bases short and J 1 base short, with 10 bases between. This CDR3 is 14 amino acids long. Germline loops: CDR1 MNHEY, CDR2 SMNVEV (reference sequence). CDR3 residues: CASSTTDGTDTQYF. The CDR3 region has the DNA TGTGCCAGCAGTACCACGGACGGCACAGATACGCAGTATTTT.

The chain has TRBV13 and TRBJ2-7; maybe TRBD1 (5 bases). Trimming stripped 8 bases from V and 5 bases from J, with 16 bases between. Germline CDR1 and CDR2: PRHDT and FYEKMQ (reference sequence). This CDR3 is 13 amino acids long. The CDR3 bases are TGTGCCAGCGGCGTAACAGGAGTCGACGAGCAGTACTTC. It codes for CASGVTGVDEQYF. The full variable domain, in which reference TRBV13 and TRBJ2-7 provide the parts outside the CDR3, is AAGVIQSPRHLIKEKRETATLKCYPIPRHDTVYWYQQGPGQDPQFLISFYEKMQSDKGSIPDRFSAQQFSDYHSELNMSSLELGDSALYFCASGVTGVDEQYFGPGTRLTVT.